What follows are 6 T cell receptor beta chains derived from one specimen sequenced in a study of cytomegalovirus exposure and HLA in healthy donors. PCR was performed using 60 Vbeta and 13 Jbeta primers. TCRdb's copy holds only in-frame clones and misses some; the assay was immunoSEQ multiplex PCR. The profile shows about 130,000 clones, approximately 61% of them singletons. The specimen sequenced was PBMCs. The receptor set was obtained from a human donor in good health.

The V and J genes are TRBV9 and TRBJ1-2; 9 bases match TRBD1. In germline, CDR1 is SGDLS, CDR2 YYNGEE. Trimming took 3 bases from V and 4 from J; bases not matched to a gene: 7. The CDR3 has 15 amino acids. CDR3 nucleotide sequence: TGTGCCAGCAGCGCAAGGACAGGGGAAGGCTATGGCTACACCTTC. It specifies CASSARTGEGYGYTF. Full variable domain (remainder filled in from reference TRBV9 and TRBJ1-2): DSGVTQTPKHLITATGQRVTLRCSPRSGDLSVYWYQQSLDQGLQFLIQYYNGEERAKGNILERFSAQQFPDLHSELNLSSLELGDSALYFCASSARTGEGYGYTFGSGTRLTVV.

This clone occurred once. The chain recombines TRBV19 with TRBJ1-1; maybe TRBD1 (5 bases). The germline CDR1 and CDR2 sequences are LNHDA and SQIVND (reference sequence). This CDR3 region has 13 residues. V dropped 4 bases and J dropped 1 base, with 7 bases sitting between them. CDR3 sequence reads: CASSTGKNTEAFF. The CDR3 coding sequence is TGTGCCAGTAGTACAGGGAAGAACACTGAAGCTTTCTTT.

V is TRBV2 and J is TRBJ2-1; TRBD2 agrees at 8 bases. V was pared by 6 bases and J by 9 bases, with 7 bases of the junction left unmatched. This CDR3 comprises 13 residues. CDR1 and CDR2 from the germline V gene are SNHLY and FYNNEI. The CDR3 protein is CASSREGRGEQFF. The CDR3 bases are TGTGCCAGCAGCCGGGAGGGCCGTGGTGAGCAGTTCTTC.

The chain employs TRBV29-1 and TRBJ1-3, with unresolved D. Per germline, CDR1 SQVTM and CDR2 ANQGSEA. The CDR3 spans 14 residues. V lost 3 bases, J lost 1 base, and 10 bases lay in between. The CDR3 sequence: CSVDRPGSGNTIYF. As DNA, the CDR3 is TGCAGCGTTGATAGGCCGGGGTCTGGAAACACCATATATTTT.

The chain is built from TRBV28 and TRBJ2-7; TRBD2 aligns across 7 bases. Per the germline V gene, CDR1 is MDHEN and CDR2 is SYDVKM. V lost 3 bases, J lost 3 bases, and 11 bases stayed unmatched. CDR3 length: 16 residues. The CDR3 loop is CASSFRLGAGDYEQYF. DNA of the CDR3: TGTGCCAGCAGTTTTAGGCTCGGGGCGGGAGACTACGAGCAGTACTTC.

V gene TRBV28 combines with J gene TRBJ1-2; D is unclear. V lost 5 bases to trimming and J lost 7 bases, with 8 bases between them. Germline V gene data show CDR1 as MDHEN and CDR2 as SYDVKM. This CDR3 is built from 11 residues. The CDR3 sequence is CASSRGGGYTF. The DNA for the CDR3 is TGTGCCAGCAGTCGTGGAGGTGGCTACACCTTC.